Listed here are 3 T cell receptor beta chains from one sample, sequenced in a study of T cells expressing NK-cell markers. TCRdb re-called the 5' RACE reads and shows each CDR3 protein once, DNA omitted. The sample holds under 600,000 distinct CDR3 sequences. Sequencing input: blood T cells: a sorted CD56 or NKG2C T cell subset, CD4+ or CD8+ T cells, or bulk PBMC T cells (not recorded which). These receptors all stem from a woman between 50 and 59 years old in good health.

This sequence joins TRBV4-1 and TRBJ2-5; TCRdb's assignment of TRBD2 cannot be checked, as there is no DNA. Germline CDR1 MGHRA, CDR2 YSYEKL. The CDR3 is 15 amino acids. The CDR3 sequence is CASSQGWAPRETQYF.

The rearrangement links TRBV4-1 to TRBJ2-2. The CDR3 loop spans 14 amino acids. Germline V lookup: CDR1 MGHRA, CDR2 YSYEKL. CDR3 sequence reads: CASSQGENTGELFF.

The chain combines TRBV4-1 with TRBJ2-1; TCRdb outputs TRBD2, but without DNA this stays unchecked. Germline CDR1 is MGHRA and CDR2 is YSYEKL. The CDR3 sequence is 15 residues long. The CDR3 sequence is CASSQGAGGVNEQFF.